The 22 T cell receptor beta chains in this list originate from one sample, sequenced in a study of blood T cell repertoires in COVID-19. Clones were sequenced by immunoSEQ multiplex PCR, and TCRdb holds only the in-frame ones, with some missing. The data show hundreds of thousands of clones, with roughly 85% seen just once and 1.9% held by the top ten. Sequenced: PBMCs or T cells enriched from blood (not recorded which). The receptors shown here come from a woman aged 25-40 years who had been exposed to COVID-19.

This chain links TRBV24-1 with TRBJ1-3, with D maybe TRBD1 (5 bases). Germline V lookup: CDR1 KGHDR, CDR2 SFDVKD. Trimming removed 1 base from V and 0 bases from J, with 9 bases in between. The CDR3 runs 16 residues. For the CDR3, the DNA is TGTGCCACCAGTGATTTCGTCAGGGCCTCTGGAAACACCATATATTTT. Protein product: CATSDFVRASGNTIYF.

The chain is built from TRBV19 and TRBJ1-3, with D unclear. The CDR3 loop spans 15 amino acids. In germline, CDR1 is LNHDA, CDR2 SQIVND (reference sequence). The V end was cut by 3 bases, the J end by 3 bases, with 12 bases between. The CDR3, as DNA: TGTGCCAGTAGTATGTATGTCGGGGATGGAAACACCATATATTTT. Amino acid sequence: CASSMYVGDGNTIYF.

The CDR3 protein is CASRSGSSGANVLTF. CDR3 DNA: TGTGCCAGCAGGTCGGGATCCTCTGGGGCCAACGTCCTGACTTTC. The chain joins TRBV7-3 to TRBJ2-6, with D tentatively TRBD2 (5 bases). The germline CDR1 and CDR2 sequences are SGHTA and FQGTGA. This CDR3 region has 15 residues. The V and J ends lost 6 bases and 0 bases respectively, with 9 bases between them.

For this clone: Different DNA sequences within this sample yield the same CDR3. The chain combines TRBV28 with TRBJ1-2; D is uncertain. Looked up from germline, CDR1 is MDHEN and CDR2 is SYDVKM. V was shortened by 4 bases and J by 5 bases, with 2 bases between the two germline ends. This CDR3 contains 10 residues. CDR3 amino acids: CASSSYGYTF. The CDR3 region has the DNA TGTGCCAGCAGTTCTTATGGCTACACCTTC.

The sample holds one count of this clone. The rearrangement uses TRBV27 and TRBJ2-1; 9 bases match TRBD2. Unmatched junction bases numbered 16, after V lost 7 bases and J lost 9 bases. The CDR3 spans 16 residues. Germline loops: CDR1 MNHEY, CDR2 SMNVEV (reference sequence). The CDR3 sequence: CASTGGGRVPGVEQFF. Written as DNA, the CDR3 is TGTGCCAGCACCGGTGGCGGGAGGGTACCGGGGGTTGAGCAGTTCTTC.

This chain links TRBV27 with TRBJ1-2, with D possibly being TRBD1 (6 bases). This CDR3 comprises 15 residues. Germline CDR1 and CDR2: MNHEY and SMNVEV (reference sequence). The V gene lost 2 bases and the J gene lost 3 bases, with 13 bases spanning the gap. The CDR3 protein is CASSLGRGSYYGYTF. In nucleotides, the CDR3 is TGTGCCAGCAGTTTAGGCAGGGGCTCGTACTATGGCTACACCTTC.

This clone came up once. The CDR3 protein is CASSFLGKQGVSPLHF. The CDR3 DNA reads TGTGCCAGCAGCTTTCTAGGTAAACAGGGGGTCTCACCCCTCCACTTT. The J gene is TRBJ1-6, the V gene TRBV5-6; 8 bases match TRBD1. The CDR3 totals 16 residues. V gave up 2 bases and J gave up 10 bases; unmatched junction bases: 11. CDR1 is SGHDT, CDR2 YYEEEE, per germline.

The J gene is TRBJ2-2, the V gene TRBV5-4; D is unclear. The germline V gene has CDR1 SGHNT and CDR2 YYREEE (reference sequence). This CDR3 region has 15 residues. Trimming removed 1 base at V and 8 bases at J, with 15 bases between. CDR3: CASSLRVDPGGELFF. As DNA, the CDR3 is TGTGCCAGCAGCTTGCGAGTAGACCCCGGGGGGGAGCTGTTTTTT.

The CDR3 DNA reads as TGTGCCAGCTCACCACAATCAACAGAGCAGTACTTC. Translating it yields CASSPQSTEQYF. The chain recombines TRBV18 with TRBJ2-7, with no clear D. Germline V gene sequence: CDR1 KGHSH, CDR2 LQKENI. V shed 1 base and J shed 7 bases, with 8 bases lying between them. This CDR3 has 12 residues.

In nucleotides, the CDR3 is TGTGCCAGCAGAGAGGGAGGGGATGAAAAACTGTTTTTT. Amino acid sequence: CASREGGDEKLFF. This sequence joins TRBV28 and TRBJ1-4; D might be TRBD1 (5 bases). Germline CDR1 MDHEN, CDR2 SYDVKM. The V end was cut by 6 bases, the J end by 6 bases, with 11 bases between. The CDR3 sequence is 13 residues long.

The chain couples TRBV6-5 to TRBJ1-5, with D unresolved. Germline assignment: CDR1 MNHEY and CDR2 SVGAGI. This CDR3 region has 14 residues. V was trimmed by 6 bases and J by 2 bases, leaving 11 bases between them. CDR3 bases: TGTGCCAGCAGGGAGGGAGGAGGCAATCAGCCCCAGCATTTT. This codes for CASREGGGNQPQHF.

This clone was recorded once. The V call is TRBV7-8, the J call TRBJ1-2, with D unresolved. The CDR3 contains 14 residues. Germline lookup yields CDR1 SGHVS and CDR2 FQNEAQ. V lost 2 bases and J 6 bases, leaving 13 bases between the germline ends. The CDR3, as DNA: TGTGCCAGCAGCTTACTTGGGGAGGCGGATGGCTACACCTTC. Its translation is CASSLLGEADGYTF.

The V call is TRBV6-5, the J call TRBJ1-2; 7 bases line up with TRBD1. J gave up 5 bases and V 4 bases, and 7 bases lay outside the gene matches. The CDR3 runs to 14 residues. Germline loops: CDR1 MNHEY, CDR2 SVGAGI. CDR3: CASSLTGTDYGYTF. The CDR3 DNA is TGTGCCAGCAGTTTAACCGGGACAGATTATGGCTACACCTTC.

The V gene is TRBV11-3, the J gene TRBJ2-7; D is perhaps TRBD2 (5 bases). V was clipped by 5 bases and J by 6 bases, with 14 bases between them. The CDR3 is 13 amino acids. CDR1 is SGHNT and CDR2 is YENEEA in the germline V gene. CDR3 residues: CASSPTGSSEQYF. The DNA for the CDR3 is TGTGCCAGCAGCCCTACGGGGAGCAGCGAGCAGTACTTC.

The chain has TRBV7-2 and TRBJ1-5; 7 bases match TRBD1. CDR1 and CDR2 (germline): SGHTA, FQGNSA. The V and J ends lost 3 bases and 1 base, in that order; junction bases with no gene match: 6. This CDR3 is built from 16 residues. CDR3 protein: CASSLTRDSSNQPQHF. CDR3 DNA: TGTGCCAGCAGCTTGACCCGGGACAGCAGCAATCAGCCCCAGCATTTT.

Note on this clone: Germline is not matched at one junction end, which may reflect a read error. The CDR3 coding sequence is TGTGCCAGCAGCTTTACCTCGGGACAGGGGGCCGGTCCAAACTTC. Its protein product is CASSFTSGQGAGPNF. The V and J genes are TRBV11-1 and TRBJ2-7; TRBD1 matches at 12 bases. CDR1 SGHAT and CDR2 FQDESV come from the germline V gene (reference sequence). The CDR3 loop spans 15 amino acids.

V usage is TRBV4-3 and J usage is TRBJ2-1; 7 nucleotides agree with TRBD2. This CDR3 region has 17 residues. In germline, CDR1 is LGHNA, CDR2 YSLEER. With 3 bases clipped from V and 3 bases from J, the junction kept 11 bases outside the gene matches. The CDR3 region has the DNA TGCGCCAGCAGCCAGGGCTCTAGCGGAGACTTCTACAATGAGCAGTTCTTC. It translates to CASSQGSSGDFYNEQFF.

The V and J genes are TRBV28 and TRBJ1-2; 8 nucleotides agree with TRBD1. The V gene's germline CDR1 is MDHEN and CDR2 SYDVKM. V lost 6 bases and J lost 8; bases outside the gene matches: 8. The CDR3 consists of 13 residues. CDR3 residues: CASSLGQGRGYTF. The CDR3 region has the DNA TGTGCCAGCAGCCTCGGACAGGGCCGGGGCTACACCTTC.

The J gene is TRBJ1-2, the V gene TRBV12-3 or TRBV12-4, with 7 nucleotides matching TRBD1. The ends lost 9 bases at V and 8 bases at J; junction bases unmatched: 6. The CDR3 is made up of 11 amino acids. Written as DNA, the CDR3 is TGTGCCAGTCAGGGGGAGAGGGGCTACACCTTC. Encoded protein: CASQGERGYTF.

This clone was counted between two and nine times. The rearrangement joins TRBV5-8 to TRBJ2-5, with 8 bases lining up with TRBD1. V was clipped by 3 bases and J by 2 bases; unmatched bases: 3. CDR1 and CDR2 from the germline V gene are SGHTS and YDEGEE. This CDR3 is built from 14 residues. The CDR3 region is CASSSDRAQETQYF. DNA of the CDR3: TGTGCCAGCAGCTCGGACAGGGCACAAGAGACCCAGTACTTC. The variable domain in full, completed from reference TRBV5-8 and TRBJ2-5, reads EAGVTQSPTHLIKTRGQQATLRCSPISGHTSVYWYQQALGLGLQFLLWYDEGEERNRGNFPPRFSGRQFPNYSSELNVNALELEDSALYLCASSSDRAQETQYFGPGTRLLVL.

V and J are TRBV30 and TRBJ1-6, with a weak D call TRBD1 (6 bases). Trimming took 0 bases from V and 8 from J, leaving 17 bases between them. The CDR3 loop spans 16 amino acids. The germline V gene encodes CDR1 GTSNPN and CDR2 SVGIG (reference sequence). The CDR3 protein is CAWSVGDRTWDSPLHF. Written as DNA, the CDR3 is TGTGCCTGGAGTGTAGGTGACAGGACCTGGGATTCACCCCTCCACTTT. The full variable domain, rest sourced from reference TRBV30 and TRBJ1-6, is SQTIHQWPATLVQPVGSPLSLECTVEGTSNPNLYWYRQAAGRGLQLLFYSVGIGQISSEVPQNLSASRPQDRQFILSSKKLLLSDSGFYLCAWSVGDRTWDSPLHFGNGTRLTVT.

This chain uses TRBV1 with TRBJ2-1; TRBD2 is taken as the D call from the table, unchecked against the DNA. TRBV1 is listed as a pseudogene. The CDR3 extends over 18 amino acids. Here the CDR3 DNA reads TGCACCAGCAGCTTAACAACCCCTATAGCGGGGAACTACAATGAGCAGTTCTTC. Translation gives CTSSLTTPIAGNYNEQFF.